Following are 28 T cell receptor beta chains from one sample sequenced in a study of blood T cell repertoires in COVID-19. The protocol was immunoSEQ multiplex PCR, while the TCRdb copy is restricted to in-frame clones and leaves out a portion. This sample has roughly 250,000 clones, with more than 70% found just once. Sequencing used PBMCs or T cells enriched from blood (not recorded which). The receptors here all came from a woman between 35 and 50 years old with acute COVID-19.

CDR3 nucleotides: TGTGCCAGCAGCTACACCACGGCGAGGGGGCAACTGTTTTTT. This codes for CASSYTTARGQLFF. The chain joins TRBV5-8 to TRBJ1-4; 7 bases are a match to TRBD1. With V trimmed by 3 bases and J by 12 bases, 11 bases remained unmatched. This CDR3 is 14 amino acids long. In germline, CDR1 is SGHTS, CDR2 YDEGEE.

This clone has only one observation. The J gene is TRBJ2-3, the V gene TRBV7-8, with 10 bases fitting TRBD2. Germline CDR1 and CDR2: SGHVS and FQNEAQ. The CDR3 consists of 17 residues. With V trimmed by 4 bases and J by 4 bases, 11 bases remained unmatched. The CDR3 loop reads CASSSSVAGGRADTQYF. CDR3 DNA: TGTGCCAGCAGCTCCTCCGTAGCGGGAGGAAGGGCAGATACGCAGTATTTT.

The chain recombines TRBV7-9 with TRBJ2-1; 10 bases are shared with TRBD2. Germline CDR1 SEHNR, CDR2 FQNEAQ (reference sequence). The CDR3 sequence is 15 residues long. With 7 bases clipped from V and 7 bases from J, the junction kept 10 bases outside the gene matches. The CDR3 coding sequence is TGTGCCAGCACCATAGGAGAGCGGGAGGGGAATGAGCAGTTCTTC. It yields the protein CASTIGEREGNEQFF.

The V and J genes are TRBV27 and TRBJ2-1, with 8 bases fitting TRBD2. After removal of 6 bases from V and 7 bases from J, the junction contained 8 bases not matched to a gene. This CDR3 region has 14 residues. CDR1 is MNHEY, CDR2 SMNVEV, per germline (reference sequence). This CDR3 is CASSRLATNNEQFF. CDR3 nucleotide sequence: TGTGCCAGCAGCCGACTAGCGACTAATAATGAGCAGTTCTTC.

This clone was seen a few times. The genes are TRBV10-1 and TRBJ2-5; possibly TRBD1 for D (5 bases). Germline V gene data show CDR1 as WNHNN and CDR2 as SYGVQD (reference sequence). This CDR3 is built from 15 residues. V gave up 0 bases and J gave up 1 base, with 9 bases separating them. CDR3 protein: CASSESGRAQETQYF. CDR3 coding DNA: TGCGCCAGCAGTGAGTCTGGCAGGGCCCAAGAGACCCAGTACTTC.

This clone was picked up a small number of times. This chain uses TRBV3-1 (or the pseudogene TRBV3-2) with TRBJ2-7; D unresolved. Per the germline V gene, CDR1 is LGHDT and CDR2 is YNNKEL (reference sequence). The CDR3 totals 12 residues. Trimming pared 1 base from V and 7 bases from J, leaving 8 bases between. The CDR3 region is CASSQVPFEQYF. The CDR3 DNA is TGTGCCAGCAGCCAAGTTCCGTTTGAGCAGTACTTC.

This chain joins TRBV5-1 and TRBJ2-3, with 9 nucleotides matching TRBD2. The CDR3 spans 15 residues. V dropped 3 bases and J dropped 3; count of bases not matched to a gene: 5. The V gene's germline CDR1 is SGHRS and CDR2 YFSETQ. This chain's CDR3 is CASSYSGSYTDTQYF. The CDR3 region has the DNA TGCGCCAGCAGCTATAGCGGGAGTTATACAGATACGCAGTATTTT. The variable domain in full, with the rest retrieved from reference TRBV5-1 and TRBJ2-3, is KAGVTQTPRYLIKTRGQQVTLSCSPISGHRSVSWYQQTPGQGLQFLFEYFSETQRNKGNFPGRFSGRQFSNSRSEMNVSTLELGDSALYLCASSYSGSYTDTQYFGPGTRLTVL.

As DNA, the CDR3 is TGTGCCAGCAGTTACAATTCGGCTAGCGGGAGTTGGGAGACCCAGTACTTC. This gives the protein CASSYNSASGSWETQYF. The J gene is TRBJ2-5, the V gene TRBV6-2 or TRBV6-3; the match to TRBD2 covers 10 bases. In germline, CDR1 is MNHEY, CDR2 SVGEGT. This CDR3 region has 17 residues. The V and J ends lost 2 bases and 5 bases, in that order; junction bases with no gene match: 11.

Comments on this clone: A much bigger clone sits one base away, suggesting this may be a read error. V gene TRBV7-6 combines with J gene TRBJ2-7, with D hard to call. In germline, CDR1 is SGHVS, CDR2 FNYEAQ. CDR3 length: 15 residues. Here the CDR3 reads CANSLSPLSTYEQYF. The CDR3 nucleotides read TGTGCCAACAGCTTAAGTCCACTTTCTACCTACGAGCAGTACTTC.

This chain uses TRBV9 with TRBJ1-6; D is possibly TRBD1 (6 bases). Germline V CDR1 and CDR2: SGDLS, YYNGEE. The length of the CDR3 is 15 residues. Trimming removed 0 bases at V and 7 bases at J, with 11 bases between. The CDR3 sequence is CASSVDSGANSPLHF. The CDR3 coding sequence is TGTGCCAGCAGCGTAGACTCAGGGGCAAATTCACCCCTCCACTTT.

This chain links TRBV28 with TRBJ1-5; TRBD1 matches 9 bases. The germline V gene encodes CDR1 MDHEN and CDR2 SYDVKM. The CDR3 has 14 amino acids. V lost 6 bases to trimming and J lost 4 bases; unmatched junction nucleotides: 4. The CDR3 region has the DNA TGTGCCAGCAGGAGACAGGGGGAGAATCAGCCCCAGCATTTT. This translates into CASRRQGENQPQHF.

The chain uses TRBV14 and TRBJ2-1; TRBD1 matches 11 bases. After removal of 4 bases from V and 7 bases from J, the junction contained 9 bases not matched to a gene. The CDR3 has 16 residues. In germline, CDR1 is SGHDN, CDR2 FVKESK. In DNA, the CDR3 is TGTGCCAGCAGCCGCCGAGGGGACAGGGGGTTGAATGAGCAGTTCTTC. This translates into CASSRRGDRGLNEQFF.

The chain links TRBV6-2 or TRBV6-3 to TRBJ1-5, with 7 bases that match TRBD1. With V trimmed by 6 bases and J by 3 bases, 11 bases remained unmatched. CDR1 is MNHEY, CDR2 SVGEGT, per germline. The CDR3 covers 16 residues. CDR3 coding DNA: TGTGCCAGCAGCCCCCGAACAGGGGCTTACAATCAGCCCCAGCATTTT. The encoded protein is CASSPRTGAYNQPQHF.

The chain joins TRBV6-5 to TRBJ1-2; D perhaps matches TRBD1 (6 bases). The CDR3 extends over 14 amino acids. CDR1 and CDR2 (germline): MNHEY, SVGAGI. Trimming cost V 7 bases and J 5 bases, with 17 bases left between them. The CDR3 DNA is TGTGCCAGCACCATTCCGGGACAATCTTATGGCTACACCTTC. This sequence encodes CASTIPGQSYGYTF.

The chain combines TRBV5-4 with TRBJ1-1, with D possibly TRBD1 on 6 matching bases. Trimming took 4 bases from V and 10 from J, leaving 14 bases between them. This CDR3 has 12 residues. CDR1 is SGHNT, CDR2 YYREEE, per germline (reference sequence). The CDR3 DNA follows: TGTGCCAGCAGCCCAGGGGACGTGTCAGCTTTCTTT. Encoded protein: CASSPGDVSAFF. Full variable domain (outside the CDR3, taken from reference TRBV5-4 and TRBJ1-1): ETGVTQSPTHLIKTRGQQVTLRCSSQSGHNTVSWYQQALGQGPQFIFQYYREEENGRGNFPPRFSGLQFPNYSSELNVNALELDDSALYLCASSPGDVSAFFGQGTRLTVV.

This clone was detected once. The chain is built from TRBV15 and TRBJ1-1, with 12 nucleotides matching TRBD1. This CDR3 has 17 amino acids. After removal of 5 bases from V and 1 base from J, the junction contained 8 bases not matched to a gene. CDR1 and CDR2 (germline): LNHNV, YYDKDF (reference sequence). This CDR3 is CATSGDRGRSWNTEAFF. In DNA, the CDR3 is TGTGCCACCAGCGGGGACAGGGGGCGGTCATGGAACACTGAAGCTTTCTTT.

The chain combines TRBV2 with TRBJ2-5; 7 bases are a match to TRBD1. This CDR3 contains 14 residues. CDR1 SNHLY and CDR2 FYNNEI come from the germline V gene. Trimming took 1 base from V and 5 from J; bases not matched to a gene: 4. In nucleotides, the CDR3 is TGTGCCAGCAGTGAAGGGACAGGCGGGGAGACCCAGTACTTC. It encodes CASSEGTGGETQYF. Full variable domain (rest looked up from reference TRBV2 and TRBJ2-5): EPEVTQTPSHQVTQMGQEVILRCVPISNHLYFYWYRQILGQKVEFLVSFYNNEISEKSEIFDDQFSVERPDGSNFTLKIRSTKLEDSAMYFCASSEGTGGETQYFGPGTRLLVL.

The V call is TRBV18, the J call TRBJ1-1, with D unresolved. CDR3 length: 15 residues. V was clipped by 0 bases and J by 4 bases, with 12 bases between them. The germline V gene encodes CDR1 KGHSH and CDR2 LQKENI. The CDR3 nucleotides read TGTGCCAGCTCACCACCCGTTAGAGCGGGCACTGAAGCTTTCTTT. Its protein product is CASSPPVRAGTEAFF.

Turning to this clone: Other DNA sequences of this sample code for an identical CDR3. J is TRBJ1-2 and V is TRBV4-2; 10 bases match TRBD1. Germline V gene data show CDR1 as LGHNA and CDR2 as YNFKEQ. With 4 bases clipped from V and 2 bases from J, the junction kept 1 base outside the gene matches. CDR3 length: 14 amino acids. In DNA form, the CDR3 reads TGTGCCAGCAGCCCGGGACAGGGGAACTATGGCTACACCTTC. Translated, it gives CASSPGQGNYGYTF.

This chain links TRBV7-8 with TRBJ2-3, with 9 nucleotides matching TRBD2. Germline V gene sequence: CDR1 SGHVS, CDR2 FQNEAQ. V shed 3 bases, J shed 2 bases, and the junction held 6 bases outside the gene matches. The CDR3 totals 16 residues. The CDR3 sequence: CASSFKLAGNTDTQYF. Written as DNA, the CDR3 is TGTGCCAGCAGCTTTAAACTAGCGGGCAACACAGATACGCAGTATTTT.

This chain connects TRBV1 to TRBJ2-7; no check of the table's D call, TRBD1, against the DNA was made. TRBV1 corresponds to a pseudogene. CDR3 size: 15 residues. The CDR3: CTSSQRTGKPYEQYV. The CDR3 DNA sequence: TGCACCAGCAGCCAGAGGACAGGGAAACCCTACGAGCAGTACGTC.

The DNA for the CDR3 is TGTGCCAGCAGAGCGGTACAGGGGTCGCACAGGTCGTTTAATGAAAAACTGTTTTTT. Translated, it gives CASRAVQGSHRSFNEKLFF. The chain employs TRBV27 and TRBJ1-4; 7 bases match TRBD1. The ends lost 6 bases at V and 4 bases at J; junction bases unmatched: 20. The CDR3 totals 19 residues. Germline CDR1 is MNHEY and CDR2 is SMNVEV (reference sequence).

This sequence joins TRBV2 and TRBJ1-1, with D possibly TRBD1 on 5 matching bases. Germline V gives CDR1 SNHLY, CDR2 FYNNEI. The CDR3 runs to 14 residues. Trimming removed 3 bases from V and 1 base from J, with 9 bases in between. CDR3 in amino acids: CASSDYDRNTEAFF. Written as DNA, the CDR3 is TGTGCCAGCAGTGATTATGACAGGAACACTGAAGCTTTCTTT.

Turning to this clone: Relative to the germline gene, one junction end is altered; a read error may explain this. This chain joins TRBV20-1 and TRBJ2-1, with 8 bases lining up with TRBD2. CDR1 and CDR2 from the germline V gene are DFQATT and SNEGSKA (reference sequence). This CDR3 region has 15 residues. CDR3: CSASPLSGSYHEQFF. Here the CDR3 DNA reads TGCAGTGCTAGTCCTTTGAGCGGGAGCTACCATGAGCAGTTCTTC.

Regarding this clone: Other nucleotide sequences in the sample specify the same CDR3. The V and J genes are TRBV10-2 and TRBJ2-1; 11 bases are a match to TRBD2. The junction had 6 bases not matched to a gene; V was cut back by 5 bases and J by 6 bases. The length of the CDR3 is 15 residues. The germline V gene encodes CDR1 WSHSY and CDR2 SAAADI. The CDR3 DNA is TGCGCCAGCAGTTTAGCGGGAGGGCCGGGCAATGAGCAGTTCTTC. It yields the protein CASSLAGGPGNEQFF.

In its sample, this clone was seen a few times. CDR3 sequence reads: CASSTGYTVGTEAFF. For the CDR3, the DNA is TGTGCCAGTAGCACGGGGTATACGGTGGGGACTGAAGCTTTCTTT. The V and J genes are TRBV19 and TRBJ1-1; D is unclear. The CDR3 runs to 15 residues. Trimming took 6 bases from V and 5 from J, leaving 19 bases between them. Germline CDR1 and CDR2: LNHDA and SQIVND (reference sequence).

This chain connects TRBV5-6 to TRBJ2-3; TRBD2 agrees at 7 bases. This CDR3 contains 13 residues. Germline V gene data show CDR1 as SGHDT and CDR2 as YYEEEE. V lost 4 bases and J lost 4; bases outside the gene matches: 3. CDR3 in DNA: TGTGCCAGCAGCAGCGGGACCCCAGATACGCAGTATTTT. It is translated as CASSSGTPDTQYF.

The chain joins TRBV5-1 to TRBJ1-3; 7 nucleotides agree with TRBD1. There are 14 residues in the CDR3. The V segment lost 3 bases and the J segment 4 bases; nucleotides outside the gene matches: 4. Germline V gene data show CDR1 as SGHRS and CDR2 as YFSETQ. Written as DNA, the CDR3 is TGCGCCAGCAGCTCGGACAGGTCGGGAAACACCATATATTTT. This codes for CASSSDRSGNTIYF.